This T cell receptor beta chain derives from a study of human T cells and chemical hapten exposure. As for the study in general: There were weekly diphenylcyclopropenone doses to the scalp for patients throughout the approximately 24-week study.

As originally analysed: With a range of roughly 23,224 to 690,600, the median per sample was 95,638 TCRs. MiXCR, applied by TCRdb to the RACE reads, yields one record per CDR3 protein. TCRdb, not the authors, supplied the V and J calls. This sample yields roughly 200,000 distinct CDR3 sequences, of which more than 20% are seen a single time; roughly 2.3% belongs to the top ten. This CDR3 contains 17 residues. Time point specified: patch test 3, about 24 weeks after DPC sensitization. Treatment noted: therapeutic diphenylcyclopropenone sensitization with weekly scalp DPC. The chain couples TRBV21-1 to TRBJ2-7; the tabulated D call, TRBD1, remains unverified against the DNA. TRBV21-1 is reported as a pseudogene. The sample consisted of whole blood, taken in connection with sensitization to the hapten diphenylcyclopropenone (DPC). This clonotype originated in a woman in her 40s with alopecia areata. Some clones in this sample may be carry-over from other donors' samples. Here the CDR3 DNA reads TGTGCCAGCAGAACCGGGACAGGGGTAAGGATCTCCTACGAGCAGTACTTC. Amino acid sequence: CASRTGTGVRISYEQYF.